A single sample gave rise to the 6 T cell receptor beta chains below, sequenced in a study of OX40 agonist ivuxolimab in advanced cancers. Some clones are missing from TCRdb's copy, which holds only in-frame ones; the method was immunoSEQ multiplex PCR. The table shows approximately 68,000 clones, with approximately 86% occurring only once. Sample: CD4+ or CD8+ T cells sorted from blood, taken in a trial of the OX40 agonist ivuxolimab. All receptors come from an adult with an advanced solid tumor such as melanoma, head and neck, liver or kidney cancer.

This chain joins TRBV6-1 and TRBJ1-3; D unresolved. The CDR3 consists of 14 residues. Germline V lookup: CDR1 MNHNS, CDR2 SASEGT. V shed 7 bases and J shed 0 bases, with 10 bases lying between them. The CDR3 sequence: CASNPNRSGNTIYF. In DNA form, the CDR3 reads TGTGCCAGCAACCCAAACCGCTCTGGAAACACCATATATTTT.

The V and J genes are TRBV6-5 and TRBJ2-5; D uncertain. In germline, CDR1 is MNHEY, CDR2 SVGAGI. Trimming took 6 bases from V and 5 from J, leaving 13 bases between them. The CDR3 covers 13 residues. The CDR3, as DNA: TGTGCCAGCAGGCCCCTGCCAGAGGAGACCCAGTACTTC. Translated, it gives CASRPLPEETQYF.

The V gene is TRBV2, the J gene TRBJ2-2; D may match TRBD1 or TRBD2 (6 bases each). V gave up 3 bases and J gave up 4 bases, with 9 bases separating them. CDR1 is SNHLY, CDR2 FYNNEI, per germline. This CDR3 region has 14 residues. The CDR3 DNA sequence: TGTGCCAGCAGTGAGTCGGGGGCCACCGGGGAGCTGTTTTTT. It specifies CASSESGATGELFF. The variable domain in full, with the rest retrieved from reference TRBV2 and TRBJ2-2, is EPEVTQTPSHQVTQMGQEVILRCVPISNHLYFYWYRQILGQKVEFLVSFYNNEISEKSEIFDDQFSVERPDGSNFTLKIRSTKLEDSAMYFCASSESGATGELFFGEGSRLTVL.

The chain combines TRBV2 with TRBJ1-3; D ambiguous. Germline values: CDR1 SNHLY, CDR2 FYNNEI. Trimming shortened V by 6 bases and J by 0 bases, and 6 bases separated the two germline ends. The CDR3 spans 13 residues. The CDR3 DNA is TGTGCCAGCAGCGCGATCTCTGGAAACACCATATATTTT. Residues: CASSAISGNTIYF.

The gene calls are TRBV11-3 and TRBJ2-7; tentative D call: TRBD2 (6 bases). Per germline, CDR1 SGHNT and CDR2 YENEEA. The V gene lost 1 base and the J gene lost 0 bases, with 16 bases spanning the gap. This CDR3 region has 17 residues. CDR3 residues: CASSLAGGSGASYEQYF. CDR3 DNA: TGTGCCAGCAGCTTAGCAGGTGGTAGCGGAGCCTCCTACGAGCAGTACTTC.

The V gene is TRBV5-4, the J gene TRBJ1-1; D uncertain. Per germline, CDR1 SGHNT and CDR2 YYREEE (reference sequence). The CDR3 totals 14 residues. V shed 0 bases and J shed 2 bases, with 8 bases lying between them. The CDR3 sequence is CASSLVGSNTEAFF. The CDR3 nucleotides are TGTGCCAGCAGCTTGGTGGGGTCCAACACTGAAGCTTTCTTT.